Presented here are 21 T cell receptor beta chains from one specimen sequenced in a study of blood T cell repertoires in COVID-19. Sequenced by immunoSEQ multiplex PCR; TCRdb stores in-frame clones only, minus some. This sample has over 400,000 clones, with roughly 85% found just once. Sequencing was done on a sample of peripheral blood. The receptors come from a human donor in a cohort sampled during active COVID-19.

The rearrangement links TRBV19 to TRBJ2-2; 9 bases agree with TRBD1. V gave up 8 bases and J gave up 3 bases; unmatched junction bases: 7. This CDR3 comprises 15 residues. Germline V lookup: CDR1 LNHDA, CDR2 SQIVND (reference sequence). Here the CDR3 DNA reads TGTGCCAGTCTATCCAGACAGGGGGACACCGGGGAGCTGTTTTTT. Protein: CASLSRQGDTGELFF.

This clone was observed a handful of times. CDR3: CASSSGLADYGRQFF. The CDR3 coding sequence is TGTGCCAGCAGCTCGGGACTAGCGGATTACGGGAGGCAGTTCTTC. The rearrangement uses TRBV4-2 and TRBJ2-1; 11 nucleotides match TRBD2. The trim removed 5 bases at V and 12 bases at J, leaving 12 bases unmatched. CDR3 size: 15 residues. CDR1 LGHNA and CDR2 YNFKEQ come from the germline V gene.

V gene TRBV9 combines with J gene TRBJ2-7; D is perhaps TRBD1 (6 bases). Trimming took 4 bases from V and 3 from J, leaving 17 bases between them. This CDR3 spans 15 amino acids. In germline, CDR1 is SGDLS, CDR2 YYNGEE. CDR3 in DNA: TGTGCCAGCAGCCCTCAACCGACAGGAGTCTACGAGCAGTACTTC. Translating it yields CASSPQPTGVYEQYF.

In this sample, this clone turned up a few times. CDR3 protein: CASSLSGSSYEQYF. The CDR3 bases are TGCGCCAGCAGCTTGAGCGGGAGCTCCTACGAGCAGTACTTC. V usage is TRBV5-1 and J usage is TRBJ2-7; 8 positions agree with TRBD2. V trimming: 1 base; J trimming: 0 bases; junction bases outside the gene matches: 0. The CDR3 totals 14 residues. Germline V gene lookup returns CDR1 SGHRS and CDR2 YFSETQ.

This sequence joins TRBV6-2 or TRBV6-3 and TRBJ2-3, with 8 bases lining up with TRBD1. The V gene's germline CDR1 is MNHEY and CDR2 SVGEGT. Trimming at V came to 6 bases and at J to 0 bases, leaving 8 bases not matched to a gene. The CDR3 consists of 16 residues. CDR3 in amino acids: CASSSRGPSSTDTQYF. In DNA, the CDR3 is TGTGCCAGCAGCTCCAGGGGGCCCTCTAGCACAGATACGCAGTATTTT.

The CDR3 DNA reads TGTGCCAGCGGGGCGGGAGGGGTAAATGAGCAGTTCTTC. This translates into CASGAGGVNEQFF. The chain has TRBV28 and TRBJ2-1; 9 bases align to TRBD2. The CDR3 contains 13 residues. With 8 bases clipped from V and 7 bases from J, the junction kept 6 bases outside the gene matches. From germline, CDR1 is MDHEN and CDR2 SYDVKM.

V gene TRBV10-1 combines with J gene TRBJ1-4; D possibly corresponds to TRBD1 (6 bases). The CDR3 runs to 10 residues. Germline CDR1 reads WNHNN; CDR2 reads SYGVQD (reference sequence). Deletions cut 11 bases from V and 8 bases from J, with 9 bases between. The CDR3 spells CAVQGEKLFF. CDR3 coding DNA: TGCGCCGTCCAGGGGGAAAAACTGTTTTTT.

The gene calls are TRBV5-1 and TRBJ2-7, with TRBD1 matching over 11 bases. The J segment lost 2 bases and the V segment lost 3 bases, leaving 7 bases of the junction unmatched. Germline V gene data show CDR1 as SGHRS and CDR2 as YFSETQ. The CDR3 totals 16 residues. This CDR3 reads CASSWAAGQGAYEQYF. The CDR3 nucleotides are TGCGCCAGCAGCTGGGCGGCGGGACAGGGGGCCTACGAGCAGTACTTC.

The chain combines TRBV19 with TRBJ1-2, with D possibly TRBD1 on 5 matching bases. The germline V gene has CDR1 LNHDA and CDR2 SQIVND (reference sequence). V was shortened by 3 bases and J by 7 bases, with 18 bases between the two germline ends. The CDR3 sequence is 15 residues long. The CDR3 loop reads CASSIKDTARIGYTF. The DNA for the CDR3 is TGTGCCAGTAGTATCAAGGACACCGCGAGAATTGGCTACACCTTC.

The rearrangement uses TRBV7-3 and TRBJ1-1; D is unclear. The CDR3 is made up of 13 amino acids. Trimming removed 0 bases at V and 7 bases at J, with 9 bases between. CDR1 and CDR2 (germline): SGHTA, FQGTGA. The DNA for the CDR3 is TGTGCCAGCAGCTTAACGTGGAGCAATGAAGCTTTCTTT. Translated, it gives CASSLTWSNEAFF.

The V call is TRBV29-1, the J call TRBJ2-1; TRBD1 matches 10 bases. The CDR3 has 16 residues. In germline, CDR1 is SQVTM, CDR2 ANQGSEA. J lost 5 bases, V lost 1 base, and 8 bases had no gene match. The CDR3 bases are TGCAGCGTTGAAGGGGGAACCGGGACAGGGGACAATGAGCAGTTCTTC. It specifies CSVEGGTGTGDNEQFF.

CDR3: CASSYSDRVRGDTQYF. The CDR3 bases are TGTGCCAGCAGTTATTCGGACAGGGTGAGAGGGGATACGCAGTATTTT. The rearrangement uses TRBV6-2 or TRBV6-3 and TRBJ2-3; 8 positions agree with TRBD1. This CDR3 has 16 residues. The germline V gene encodes CDR1 MNHEY and CDR2 SVGEGT. J gave up 6 bases and V 3 bases, and 11 bases lay outside the gene matches.

The rearrangement links TRBV19 to TRBJ2-7, with 7 bases that match TRBD2. Germline CDR1 reads LNHDA; CDR2 reads SQIVND (reference sequence). The V and J ends lost 4 bases and 2 bases, in that order; junction bases with no gene match: 8. The CDR3 has 15 residues. CDR3 nucleotide sequence: TGTGCCAGTAGTACCTATCCTAGCGGAACCTACGAGCAGTACTTC. It codes for CASSTYPSGTYEQYF.

This chain connects TRBV4-1 to TRBJ2-7, with 7 nucleotides matching TRBD1. Per germline, CDR1 MGHRA and CDR2 YSYEKL. This CDR3 is built from 14 residues. Unmatched junction bases numbered 6, after V lost 4 bases and J lost 3 bases. CDR3 amino acids: CASSLTGQIYEQYF. The DNA for the CDR3 is TGCGCCAGCAGCCTCACGGGACAGATCTACGAGCAGTACTTC.

The J gene is TRBJ1-4, the V gene TRBV27; tentatively, D is TRBD1 (5 bases). The CDR3 spans 16 residues. V was shortened by 5 bases and J by 4 bases, with 17 bases between the two germline ends. CDR1 MNHEY and CDR2 SMNVEV come from the germline V gene (reference sequence). The CDR3 region is CASSQQGAGDNEKLFF. For the CDR3, the DNA is TGTGCCAGCAGTCAGCAGGGAGCGGGGGATAATGAAAAACTGTTTTTT. The complete variable domain, with remaining parts taken from reference TRBV27 and TRBJ1-4, reads EAQVTQNPRYLITVTGKKLTVTCSQNMNHEYMSWYRQDPGLGLRQIYYSMNVEVTDKGDVPEGYKVSRKEKRNFPLILESPSPNQTSLYFCASSQQGAGDNEKLFFGSGTQLSVL.

This clone was seen only once. CDR3 loop: CASRSGASYEQYF. The CDR3 coding sequence is TGCGCCAGCAGGTCGGGAGCTTCCTACGAGCAGTACTTC. J is TRBJ2-7 and V is TRBV10-2; D is perhaps TRBD2 (6 bases). CDR3 length equals 13 residues. Germline V CDR1 and CDR2: WSHSY, SAAADI. V lost 6 bases to trimming and J lost 1 base, with 10 bases between them.

This chain connects TRBV19 to TRBJ1-5; 12 bases are shared with TRBD1. This CDR3 spans 17 amino acids. Germline CDR1 is LNHDA and CDR2 is SQIVND (reference sequence). The trim removed 7 bases at V and 7 bases at J, leaving 14 bases unmatched. The CDR3 loop reads CASTKRSGQGARQPQHF. The CDR3 nucleotides read TGTGCCAGTACCAAGAGATCGGGACAGGGGGCCCGACAGCCCCAGCATTTT.

The count of this clone is one. This rearrangement joins TRBV7-9 to TRBJ2-7; TRBD2 matches 8 bases. CDR1 is SEHNR, CDR2 FQNEAQ, per germline (reference sequence). The CDR3 is 15 residues long. V was pared by 8 bases and J by 3 bases, with 12 bases of the junction left unmatched. The CDR3: CASGFWSGSNYEQYF. The CDR3 DNA reads as TGTGCCAGCGGGTTTTGGAGCGGGAGTAACTACGAGCAGTACTTC.

The rearrangement uses TRBV6-5 and TRBJ1-2; D unresolved. Germline assignment: CDR1 MNHEY and CDR2 SVGAGI. V lost 4 bases and J lost 5, with 11 bases in between. The CDR3 is 13 amino acids. CDR3: CASSSGVEYGYTF. The CDR3 region has the DNA TGTGCCAGCAGTTCCGGGGTCGAATATGGCTACACCTTC.

The chain has TRBV9 and TRBJ2-3, with D unclear. The CDR3 has 12 amino acids. Trimming removed 4 bases from V and 5 bases from J, with 8 bases in between. CDR1 and CDR2 from the germline V gene are SGDLS and YYNGEE. The CDR3 DNA reads as TGTGCCAGCAGCCCCCGACAAGATACGCAGTATTTT. Its translation is CASSPRQDTQYF. The whole variable domain, remainder taken from reference TRBV9 and TRBJ2-3, is DSGVTQTPKHLITATGQRVTLRCSPRSGDLSVYWYQQSLDQGLQFLIQYYNGEERAKGNILERFSAQQFPDLHSELNLSSLELGDSALYFCASSPRQDTQYFGPGTRLTVL.

The DNA for the CDR3 is TGTGCCAGCAGTTTACTACAGGGGGGGACCGGGGAGCTGTTTTTT. Its translation: CASSLLQGGTGELFF. This chain joins TRBV28 and TRBJ2-2, with a weak D call TRBD1 (8 bases). The CDR3 length is 15 residues. Trimming pared 2 bases from V and 5 bases from J, leaving 12 bases between. The germline V gene has CDR1 MDHEN and CDR2 SYDVKM. Based on the CDR3 plus reference TRBV28 and TRBJ2-2, the full variable domain is DVKVTQSSRYLVKRTGEKVFLECVQDMDHENMFWYRQDPGLGLRLIYFSYDVKMKEKGDIPEGYSVSREKKERFSLILESASTNQTSMYLCASSLLQGGTGELFFGEGSRLTVL.